A selection of T cell receptor beta chains follows, all from one sample in a study of T cells in Graves' hyperthyroidism and ophthalmopathy. Via MiXCR, TCRdb re-called the multiplex PCR reads, giving one row per CDR3 protein. The sample carries 650,000 to 850,000 distinct CDR3 sequences, 18% recorded once. What was sequenced was blood. Receptors originate from a woman between 50 and 59 years old with Graves' hyperthyroidism that later progressed to Graves' ophthalmopathy. The CDR3 runs from the conserved cysteine through the conserved F or W. Each record gives: J gene, clone size, V gene, CDR3 protein. Size is omitted from some rows. Given values are once, few, many or a class for expanded clones.

j_gene: TRBJ2-7; abundance: many; v_gene: TRBV3-1; CDR3aa: CASSQEKGQFPPSQYF
j_gene: TRBJ1-1; abundance: few; v_gene: TRBV11-1; CDR3aa: CASSLIPGILNTEAFF
j_gene: TRBJ2-7; abundance: -; v_gene: TRBV6-2/TRBV6-3; CDR3aa: CASSYYGGAYEQYF
j_gene: TRBJ1-2; abundance: few; v_gene: TRBV30; CDR3aa: CAWRGGWGYTF
j_gene: TRBJ2-7; abundance: many; v_gene: TRBV20-1; CDR3aa: CSARDGRGSYEQYF
j_gene: TRBJ2-2; abundance: few; v_gene: TRBV7-8; CDR3aa: CASSLESRGSGELFF
j_gene: TRBJ2-2; abundance: many; v_gene: TRBV19; CDR3aa: CASSSFDRAGGTGELFF
j_gene: TRBJ1-4; abundance: few; v_gene: TRBV27; CDR3aa: CASSSPREANEKLFF
j_gene: TRBJ1-4; abundance: -; v_gene: TRBV9; CDR3aa: CASSVVGQENEKLFF
j_gene: TRBJ1-2; abundance: -; v_gene: TRBV19; CDR3aa: CATAGQPLLGYTF
j_gene: TRBJ2-1; abundance: few; v_gene: TRBV19; CDR3aa: CASSISSGGARNEQFF
j_gene: TRBJ2-4; abundance: -; v_gene: TRBV10-2; CDR3aa: CASSESEWVNIQYF
j_gene: TRBJ1-1; abundance: many; v_gene: TRBV2; CDR3aa: CASSEAAANTEAFF
j_gene: TRBJ2-3; abundance: -; v_gene: TRBV15; CDR3aa: CATSRDPTVTDTQYF
j_gene: TRBJ1-1; abundance: many; v_gene: TRBV6-1; CDR3aa: CASSERPGLRGYVMNTEAFF
j_gene: TRBJ1-4; abundance: -; v_gene: TRBV11-2; CDR3aa: CASSLVGTKLFF
j_gene: TRBJ1-2; abundance: few; v_gene: TRBV14; CDR3aa: CASSPWGHYGYTF
j_gene: TRBJ2-6; abundance: -; v_gene: TRBV25-1; CDR3aa: CASSERGTAGANVLTF
j_gene: TRBJ2-1; abundance: -; v_gene: TRBV5-1; CDR3aa: CASSLVGGLAGVNEQFF
j_gene: TRBJ2-3; abundance: many; v_gene: TRBV7-8; CDR3aa: CASSLVVVAGGPSDTQYF
j_gene: TRBJ2-5; abundance: many; v_gene: TRBV12-3/TRBV12-4; CDR3aa: CASSPALAGEETQYF
j_gene: TRBJ1-2; abundance: -; v_gene: TRBV19; CDR3aa: CASRALKAGGSFGYTF
j_gene: TRBJ2-3; abundance: many; v_gene: TRBV5-1; CDR3aa: CASSRGTGSPSTDTQYF
j_gene: TRBJ1-5; abundance: many; v_gene: TRBV6-1; CDR3aa: CASRTSQGYNQPQHF
j_gene: TRBJ2-1; abundance: few; v_gene: TRBV7-6; CDR3aa: CASSLRVGTGDNEQFF
j_gene: TRBJ2-1; abundance: many; v_gene: TRBV5-1; CDR3aa: CASSLDTSGGGNEQFF
j_gene: TRBJ1-6; abundance: few; v_gene: TRBV15; CDR3aa: CATSRDRYNSPLHF
j_gene: TRBJ2-3; abundance: many; v_gene: TRBV3-1; CDR3aa: CASSHEYGGGTDTQYF
j_gene: TRBJ2-3; abundance: -; v_gene: TRBV4-1; CDR3aa: CASSQDEASGYYTDTQYF
j_gene: TRBJ2-2; abundance: -; v_gene: TRBV7-7; CDR3aa: CASRGQGPNTGELFF
j_gene: TRBJ2-5; abundance: many; v_gene: TRBV12-3/TRBV12-4; CDR3aa: CASTPGQDGETQYF
j_gene: TRBJ2-2; abundance: -; v_gene: TRBV19; CDR3aa: CASRARQGSFTGELFF
j_gene: TRBJ1-5; abundance: -; v_gene: TRBV6-1; CDR3aa: CASTGQGAQHF
j_gene: TRBJ1-1; abundance: many; v_gene: TRBV12-5; CDR3aa: CASGLVGAEAFF
j_gene: TRBJ2-1; abundance: many; v_gene: TRBV3-1; CDR3aa: CASSPHAGNSYNEQFF